Below, 16 T cell receptor beta chains from the same sample are listed, as sequenced in a study of cytomegalovirus exposure and HLA in healthy donors listed by TCRdb under 2017. Receptor libraries were prepared by the immunoSEQ multiplex PCR assay. The multiplex PCR relied on a mix of 60 forward primers for TCR Vbeta segments and 13 reverse primers for TCR Jbeta segments. TCRdb took this table from immuneACCESS and kept in-frame rearrangements with V and J called. Such tables lack part of the clones; where checked against another copy, unresolved V genes explain under half of the gap, and the rest is unexplained. The sample contains some 120,000 clones, approximately 80% of them found a single time. Of the sample, just over 2.5% falls within the top ten clones. Input material: PBMCs. These receptors originate from a young man in good health and CMV-seronegative.

The CDR3 here is CASSLSGTHKETQYF. In DNA, the CDR3 is TGTGCCAGCAGTTTAAGCGGGACTCATAAAGAGACCCAGTACTTC. The chain employs TRBV27 and TRBJ2-5, with TRBD2 matching 7 bases. The CDR3 covers 15 residues. The V segment lost 2 bases and the J segment 3 bases; nucleotides outside the gene matches: 6. Germline values: CDR1 MNHEY, CDR2 SMNVEV (reference sequence).

This clone showed up just once. The V gene is TRBV7-9, the J gene TRBJ2-7, with TRBD1 as a possible D gene (5 bases). This CDR3 is built from 17 residues. The germline CDR1 and CDR2 sequences are SEHNR and FQNEAQ (reference sequence). The V and J ends lost 7 bases and 2 bases respectively, with 24 bases between them. Here the CDR3 DNA reads TGTGCCAGCATACGAACTGGGGCTGGAGCTCCCACCTACGAGCAGTACTTC. This encodes CASIRTGAGAPTYEQYF.

The count of this clone is one. The gene calls are TRBV5-1 and TRBJ2-3; D remains unclear. The CDR3 has 14 residues. Germline loops: CDR1 SGHRS, CDR2 YFSETQ. Deletions cut 0 bases from V and 6 bases from J, with 11 bases between. The CDR3 DNA follows: TGCGCCAGCAGCTTGGGCTTAGCTGCGGATACGCAGTATTTT. It is translated as CASSLGLAADTQYF.

The chain couples TRBV19 to TRBJ2-2, with a tentative D call TRBD1 (5 bases). The germline V gene encodes CDR1 LNHDA and CDR2 SQIVND (reference sequence). The V and J ends lost 3 bases and 3 bases respectively, with 14 bases between them. The CDR3 runs 16 residues. CDR3 coding DNA: TGTGCCAGTAGTATTTACCCAGGGTACTACACCGGGGAGCTGTTTTTT. Its translation: CASSIYPGYYTGELFF.

The sample holds one count of this clone. The genes are TRBV27 and TRBJ2-7; 8 bases align to TRBD2. The CDR3 covers 16 residues. Germline V lookup: CDR1 MNHEY, CDR2 SMNVEV (reference sequence). V was clipped by 2 bases and J by 0 bases; unmatched bases: 6. CDR3 nucleotide sequence: TGTGCCAGCAGTTTAGCTAGACTAGCGAACTCCTACGAGCAGTACTTC. Encoded protein: CASSLARLANSYEQYF.

The chain recombines TRBV7-9 with TRBJ2-1; 14 nucleotides align to TRBD2. Germline loops: CDR1 SEHNR, CDR2 FQNEAQ (reference sequence). V shed 5 bases and J 2 bases; nucleotides not matched to a gene: 8. The CDR3 is 18 residues long. The CDR3 spells CASSPGLAGGITYNEQFF. CDR3 nucleotide sequence: TGTGCCAGCAGCCCAGGACTAGCGGGAGGAATTACCTACAATGAGCAGTTCTTC.

This clone was found once. This sequence joins TRBV7-6 and TRBJ2-2, with 8 bases matching TRBD2. CDR3 length: 17 amino acids. Germline CDR1 reads SGHVS; CDR2 reads FNYEAQ. After removal of 1 base from V and 2 bases from J, the junction contained 6 bases not matched to a gene. This CDR3 reads CASSLGLSGGNTGELFF. In nucleotides, the CDR3 is TGTGCCAGCAGCTTAGGTCTGAGCGGGGGAAACACCGGGGAGCTGTTTTTT.

The chain uses TRBV5-4 and TRBJ2-3, with TRBD2 identical over 14 bases. This CDR3 comprises 20 residues. Germline V gene data show CDR1 as SGHNT and CDR2 as YYREEE (reference sequence). V shed 4 bases and J 3 bases; nucleotides not matched to a gene: 16. CDR3 region: CASSIGGTSGGSALTDTQYF. DNA for the CDR3: TGTGCCAGCAGCATAGGCGGGACTAGCGGGGGATCAGCCCTAACAGATACGCAGTATTTT.

This clone has only a few counts. DNA for the CDR3: TGTGCCAGCTCCGGTGGAGGCAGCTACGAGCAGTACTTC. Protein product: CASSGGGSYEQYF. J is TRBJ2-7 and V is TRBV18; the D gene is possibly TRBD2 (5 bases). The CDR3 is 13 amino acids. The V and J ends lost 6 bases and 3 bases respectively, with 12 bases between them. Germline CDR1 is KGHSH and CDR2 is LQKENI.

This chain uses TRBV19 with TRBJ2-1, with 10 bases aligning to TRBD1. V lost 6 bases and J lost 4; bases outside the gene matches: 3. Per germline, CDR1 LNHDA and CDR2 SQIVND (reference sequence). CDR3 size: 14 residues. The CDR3, as DNA: TGTGCCAGTAGGTGGACAGGGGGTTACAATGAGCAGTTCTTC. Translated, it gives CASRWTGGYNEQFF.

The genes are TRBV10-2 and TRBJ2-7; 9 nucleotides agree with TRBD2. The trim removed 3 bases at V and 5 bases at J, leaving 8 bases unmatched. The length of the CDR3 is 15 residues. Germline V CDR1 and CDR2: WSHSY, SAAADI. CDR3 sequence reads: CASSDLAGWDHEQYF. CDR3 nucleotide sequence: TGCGCCAGCAGTGACCTAGCGGGATGGGACCACGAGCAGTACTTC.

A word on this clone: This same CDR3 is encoded by further DNA sequences in the sample. The chain recombines TRBV9 with TRBJ1-1; D is unresolved. V shed 0 bases and J shed 3 bases, with 6 bases lying between them. CDR1 is SGDLS and CDR2 is YYNGEE in the germline V gene. This CDR3 spans 13 amino acids. Written as DNA, the CDR3 is TGTGCCAGCAGCGTAGGCGGGTACACTGAAGCTTTCTTT. Amino acids: CASSVGGYTEAFF.

This clone was seen just once. In DNA form, the CDR3 reads TGTGCCAGCAGCTACACAGGGGGCGTATCGGTTCGAGAAAAACTGTTTTTT. Protein sequence: CASSYTGGVSVREKLFF. The rearrangement links TRBV7-9 to TRBJ1-4; 9 nucleotides agree with TRBD1. Losses at the gene ends were 4 bases for V and 8 bases for J; bases not matched to a gene: 14. The V gene's germline CDR1 is SEHNR and CDR2 FQNEAQ (reference sequence). The CDR3 extends over 17 amino acids.

This chain joins TRBV5-8 and TRBJ2-1; 8 positions match TRBD2. The CDR3 loop spans 15 amino acids. The V gene end was trimmed by 3 bases and the J gene end by 5 bases; junction bases not matched to a gene: 7. Germline-derived CDR1 and CDR2 are SGHTS and YDEGEE. In nucleotides, the CDR3 is TGTGCCAGCAGCTCGGGACTAGGTTTTGACAATGAGCAGTTCTTC. Amino acid sequence: CASSSGLGFDNEQFF.

V and J are TRBV7-6 and TRBJ2-5; D call uncertain. The end of the DNA fits TRBJ2-7 better, so the J call may be wrong. The CDR3 runs 12 residues. The germline gives CDR1 SGHVS, CDR2 FNYEAQ. The CDR3 spells CASSLGDYEQYF. The CDR3 coding sequence is TGTGCCAGCAGCTTAGGGGACTACGAGCAGTACTTC.

The chain carries TRBV18 and TRBJ2-2, with 10 bases that match TRBD2. CDR3 length: 16 amino acids. Germline V gives CDR1 KGHSH, CDR2 LQKENI. V shed 3 bases, J shed 3 bases, and the junction held 4 bases outside the gene matches. The CDR3 DNA is TGTGCCAGCTCACCGGGGACTAGCGAGTACACCGGGGAGCTGTTTTTT. Protein sequence: CASSPGTSEYTGELFF.